This is a list of T cell receptor beta chains from one sample in a study of T cell repertoires in cytomegalovirus infection. These receptors are not linked to any known antigen. TCRdb reprocessed the reads with MiXCR, giving one entry per CDR3 protein. The data hold under 200,000 distinct CDR3 sequences, with 20% to 25% observed a single time. Sequencing used CD8+ T cells from cultured PBMCs, obtained from culture after CMV antigen stimulation. The receptors were sampled from a human donor in good health (CMV status not recorded). Some clones in this sample may be carry-over from other donors' samples. CDR3s leave out the opening cysteine and the closing phenylalanine or tryptophan. Each record gives: J gene, V gene, CDR3 protein.

TRBJ1-2,TRBV5-1,ASSQTWTGKSRNYGYT
TRBJ2-5,TRBV19,ASSTGGRQETQY
TRBJ2-7,TRBV9,ASSVTGTGRYEQY
TRBJ1-1,TRBV10-3,AISGPRVGTANTEAF
TRBJ1-1,TRBV7-9,ASSSTGRPRVNTEAF
TRBJ2-5,TRBV4-2,ASSQARDGETQY
TRBJ1-2,TRBV11-2,ASSLGTAYGYT
TRBJ2-7,TRBV27,ASSLSGRGEQY
TRBJ2-1,TRBV10-3,AISEYTGNNEQF
TRBJ1-5,TRBV7-2,ASSLGDSVNQPQH
TRBJ2-3,TRBV6-1,ASAAGGISDTQY
TRBJ1-4,TRBV13,ASSDRASGDEKLF
TRBJ1-2,TRBV6-6,AGGTGGANTHGYT
TRBJ2-7,TRBV27,ASSLKGRGDDEQY
TRBJ2-3,TRBV7-8,ASTGSPVDTQY
TRBJ2-3,TRBV7-2,ASSLWTSGGASDTQY
TRBJ1-6,TRBV27,ASSKRDRYNSPLH
TRBJ2-7,TRBV7-2,ASSLDSRVDEQY
TRBJ2-7,TRBV7-2,ASSDRDGTYEQY
TRBJ1-4,TRBV7-2,ASSIRTGLGEKLF
TRBJ2-7,TRBV7-6,ASSPDPGAYEQY
TRBJ2-1,TRBV11-2,ASSSGDNEQF
TRBJ2-1,TRBV4-2,ASSQDRRMGSYNEQF
TRBJ2-7,TRBV7-6,ASSLAGRQGFDEQY
TRBJ2-2,TRBV7-2,ASSKYRVATGELF
TRBJ2-6,TRBV4-1,ASSQEVGTGANVLT
TRBJ2-7,TRBV6-1,ASSEALQGFSEQY
TRBJ1-2,TRBV4-3,ASSLRQSGGEVDGYT
TRBJ1-4,TRBV9,ASSSRSNEKLF
TRBJ1-2,TRBV4-1,ASSQEGQGYGYT
TRBJ2-1,TRBV7-8,ASSLLGTRKVEQF
TRBJ2-2,TRBV7-2,ASSSQGWAGELF
TRBJ2-4,TRBV28,ASTPLGGAKNIQY
TRBJ2-3,TRBV27,ASIGRGIHGPADTQY
TRBJ2-5,TRBV7-2,ASSVFGCGQETQY
TRBJ1-2,TRBV7-8,ASSLASGTGYWGYT
TRBJ1-2,TRBV9,ASSARQDANYGYT
TRBJ2-1,TRBV12-3/TRBV12-4,ASSPRTPGLVEQF
TRBJ1-5,TRBV19,ASCLDRVNQPQH
TRBJ2-1,TRBV7-8,ASSSPGLVNEQF
TRBJ2-3,TRBV7-2,ASSLIRPGGSDTQY
TRBJ1-1,TRBV4-1,ASSQGGPEAF
TRBJ1-3,TRBV6-8,ASSYELGGNTIY
TRBJ2-5,TRBV4-2,ASSQGEGSQETQY
TRBJ1-5,TRBV7-8,ASSLGSGGLQPQH
TRBJ1-4,TRBV6-2/TRBV6-3,ASSLPSGSGEKLF
TRBJ1-5,TRBV7-2,ASSFGRLAGQPQH
TRBJ1-6,TRBV4-1,ASTVGGRNSPLH